The present entry profiles one TCR beta chain with its context. The source of the sample is a study of blood T cell repertoires in COVID-19. CDR1 and CDR2 from the germline V gene are ENHRY and SYGVKD. CDR3 length equals 14 residues. V was clipped by 9 bases and J by 0 bases, with 12 bases between them. Profiled with immunoSEQ multiplex PCR; TCRdb holds only in-frame clones, not every one. The sample yields 250,000 to 350,000 clones, 85% to 90% seen once. V usage is TRBV10-3 and J usage is TRBJ1-3; D perhaps matches TRBD1 (6 bases). The source material was peripheral blood. The clonotype originates from a woman aged 25 to 39 with COVID-19, enrolled during active disease. CDR3 amino acids: CAIKQGSSGNTIYF. The CDR3 coding sequence is TGTGCCATTAAACAGGGCTCCTCTGGAAACACCATATATTTT.